This entry lists 5 T cell receptor beta chains sequenced from one sample in a study of blood T cell repertoires in COVID-19. The repertoire was sequenced with immunoSEQ multiplex PCR; TCRdb's copy has only in-frame clones and lacks some. The sample yields about 100,000 clones, 85% seen once. The sequenced sample consisted of peripheral blood. The receptors here all came from a human donor in a cohort sampled during active COVID-19.

DNA of the CDR3: TGTGCCAGCAGTTACTCGGAACAGTTCTATGGCTACACCTTC. Amino acid sequence: CASSYSEQFYGYTF. The J gene is TRBJ1-2, the V gene TRBV6-5, with unresolved D. Between the trimmed V and J ends, which lost 0 bases and 4 bases, there was a span of 9 bases. Germline CDR1 MNHEY, CDR2 SVGAGI. This CDR3 contains 14 residues.

V and J are TRBV20-1 and TRBJ2-3; D gene unclear. Trimming cost V 0 bases and J 5 bases, with 3 bases left between them. This CDR3 has 11 amino acids. The germline gives CDR1 DFQATT, CDR2 SNEGSKA (reference sequence). In DNA form, the CDR3 reads TGCAGTGCTAGAGATCTAGATACGCAGTATTTT. As protein: CSARDLDTQYF.

V gene TRBV9 combines with J gene TRBJ2-5, with 8 bases matching TRBD2. This CDR3 has 14 amino acids. Germline assignment: CDR1 SGDLS and CDR2 YYNGEE. Losses at the gene ends were 4 bases for V and 5 bases for J; bases not matched to a gene: 7. The chain's CDR3 is CASSPIAGRETQYF. The CDR3 coding sequence is TGTGCCAGCAGCCCAATAGCGGGGCGGGAGACCCAGTACTTC. The whole variable domain, remainder taken from reference TRBV9 and TRBJ2-5, is DSGVTQTPKHLITATGQRVTLRCSPRSGDLSVYWYQQSLDQGLQFLIQYYNGEERAKGNILERFSAQQFPDLHSELNLSSLELGDSALYFCASSPIAGRETQYFGPGTRLLVL.

This clone was detected only once. The chain carries TRBV4-1 and TRBJ1-1; D gene unclear. The germline V gene encodes CDR1 MGHRA and CDR2 YSYEKL. The V gene lost 0 bases and the J gene lost 3 bases, with 8 bases spanning the gap. This CDR3 is built from 14 residues. The CDR3 loop reads CASSQDLEYTEAFF. The CDR3 DNA is TGCGCCAGCAGCCAAGATCTTGAGTACACTGAAGCTTTCTTT.

The chain has TRBV2 and TRBJ1-1; 7 nucleotides align to TRBD1. The CDR3 is 14 residues long. The V gene's germline CDR1 is SNHLY and CDR2 FYNNEI. J was trimmed by 11 bases and V by 4 bases; bases with no gene match: 13. The CDR3 spells CASSGGQTYLRAFF. For the CDR3, the DNA is TGTGCCAGCAGTGGGGGACAGACTTATCTGAGGGCTTTCTTT.